This T cell receptor beta chain was recorded in a study of regulatory T cells in long-lasting Graves disease. Overall study findings and caveats: Relative to newly diagnosed Graves' patients, persistent ones had lower TCR diversity.

Arm-PCR of CDR3 regions and iRepertoire HTBI primers were used to build TCR beta libraries. TCRdb re-derived calls from the multiplex PCR reads in MiXCR, one entry per CDR3 protein. Here the sample spans a few hundred thousand distinct CDR3 sequences, roughly a fifth being singletons. The time point: persistent/refractory GD, antithyroid drugs over 5 years with positive TRAb. Preparation of the TCR library used RNA extracted from PBMCs. This clonotype occurred a few times. Its specificity is unknown. Since a much larger clone is just one base distant, this may be a read error. Trimming took 3 bases from V and 10 from J, leaving 15 bases between them. Germline CDR1 LNHDA, CDR2 SQIVND (reference sequence). The CDR3 runs 13 residues.

The TCR originated in a female donor with Graves disease. This specimen was peripheral blood mononuclear cells (PBMCs), taken when the disease was refractory, from a patient treated with antithyroid drugs. The chain carries TRBV19 and TRBJ1-1; D remains ambiguous. Here the CDR3 DNA reads TGTGCCAGTAGTATGCCGAGACGGAGTGGAGCTTTCTTT. It encodes CASSMPRRSGAFF.